The 8 T cell receptor beta chains listed next were all sequenced from one sample in a study of shared clonotypes between healthy human individuals. Naive CD8 isolation took CD45RO-negative cells positively selected for CCR7 and excluded terminally differentiated effector memory CD45RA+ cells. Measured with immunoSEQ multiplex PCR; TCRdb has only the in-frame clones, and not every one. The data contain about 750,000 clones, around 92% of them singletons. The sample taken for sequencing was naive CD8+ T cells sorted from blood. These receptors came from a man aged 25 to 45 in good health.

The chain combines TRBV5-8 with TRBJ2-7; a weak D match, TRBD1 (5 bases). The V gene lost 0 bases and the J gene lost 3 bases, with 13 bases spanning the gap. The CDR3 contains 15 residues. Germline values: CDR1 SGHTS, CDR2 YDEGEE. Here the CDR3 DNA reads TGTGCCAGCAGCTTGGTAGTGGGGCTGAACTACGAGCAGTACTTC. It is translated as CASSLVVGLNYEQYF. Looking up the rest from reference TRBV5-8 and TRBJ2-7 gives the full variable domain: EAGVTQSPTHLIKTRGQQATLRCSPISGHTSVYWYQQALGLGLQFLLWYDEGEERNRGNFPPRFSGRQFPNYSSELNVNALELEDSALYLCASSLVVGLNYEQYFGPGTRLTVT.

The chain has TRBV6-5 and TRBJ2-2, with a weak D call TRBD1 (6 bases). The CDR3 is 15 amino acids. Trimming left V 2 bases short and J 7 bases short, with 14 bases between. The germline CDR1 and CDR2 sequences are MNHEY and SVGAGI. CDR3 loop: CASSYTMDSNGELFF. In DNA form, the CDR3 reads TGTGCCAGCAGTTACACGATGGACAGTAACGGGGAGCTGTTTTTT.

This chain uses TRBV5-6 with TRBJ2-2; D is perhaps TRBD1 (5 bases). Germline lookup yields CDR1 SGHDT and CDR2 YYEEEE. The V gene lost 4 bases and the J gene lost 4 bases, with 8 bases spanning the gap. The CDR3 contains 13 residues. The CDR3 sequence: CASSPDITGELFF. The CDR3 DNA reads TGTGCCAGCAGCCCGGACATCACCGGGGAGCTGTTTTTT.

The chain combines TRBV11-2 with TRBJ2-1, with D possibly being TRBD1 (6 bases). CDR1 is SGHAT, CDR2 FQNNGV, per germline. CDR3 length equals 16 residues. Trimming took 1 base from V and 1 from J, leaving 11 bases between them. The CDR3: CASSLVLGASYNEQFF. Written as DNA, the CDR3 is TGTGCCAGCAGCTTAGTCTTGGGGGCTTCCTACAATGAGCAGTTCTTC.

This rearrangement joins TRBV2 to TRBJ1-1; 12 bases agree with TRBD1. Germline CDR1 SNHLY, CDR2 FYNNEI. Trimming removed 7 bases from V and 3 bases from J; junction bases left unmatched: 6. CDR3 length equals 15 residues. CDR3 sequence reads: CASIRDRGLDTEAFF. As DNA, the CDR3 is TGTGCCAGCATACGGGACAGGGGGCTAGACACTGAAGCTTTCTTT.

Details on this clone: The sample carries other DNA sequences with the same CDR3. The V call is TRBV20-1, the J call TRBJ2-5; D not resolved. CDR1 DFQATT and CDR2 SNEGSKA come from the germline V gene (reference sequence). The length of the CDR3 is 11 residues. Trimming shortened V by 0 bases and J by 5 bases, and 4 bases separated the two germline ends. The CDR3 nucleotides read TGCAGTGCTAGAGATCTGGAGACCCAGTACTTC. Residues: CSARDLETQYF.

This chain connects TRBV7-9 to TRBJ2-3; possibly TRBD1 for D (6 bases). Germline V gene data show CDR1 as SEHNR and CDR2 as FQNEAQ (reference sequence). This CDR3 has 12 residues. V was clipped by 6 bases and J by 7 bases, with 11 bases between them. The CDR3 loop is CASRIGQNTQYF. CDR3 bases: TGTGCCAGCAGAATTGGACAGAATACGCAGTATTTT.

CDR3 amino acids: CATSRDRTEIYEQYF. CDR3 DNA sequence: TGTGCCACCAGCAGAGATCGAACAGAAATCTACGAGCAGTACTTC. The genes are TRBV15 and TRBJ2-7; D is ambiguous. CDR3 length equals 15 residues. Germline values: CDR1 LNHNV, CDR2 YYDKDF (reference sequence). With 0 bases removed from V and 3 bases from J, the gap between germline ends came to 12 bases.